These T cell receptor beta chains were read from a single sample in a study of T-cell memory formation after mild COVID-19. In TCRdb, the 5' RACE reads were re-called with MiXCR into one record per CDR3 protein. The table has 200,000 to 250,000 distinct CDR3 sequences, around 9.5% seen once. The material sequenced was PBMCs or a T cell subset sorted from them (not recorded which). Source of these receptors: a man aged 18 to 30 who had mild COVID-19 (a few samples of this study predate the infection). Cell type and time point are not known. Each CDR3 is given with its conserved first and last residue. The D gene is left open where the match is weak. Some rows have no size entry. The others give once, few or many, or a class for an expanded clone.

>TRBJ1-1|TRBV7-9|.|.
TGTGCCAGCAGTTCCCGACAGGATCGAGCTTTCTTT
CASSSRQDRAFF
>TRBJ2-5|TRBV7-2|.|.
TGTGCCAGCACCCTAGTTTCCGCGGGAGAGACCCAGTACTTC
CASTLVSAGETQYF
>TRBJ2-3|TRBV2|TRBD2|few
TGTGCCAGCAGGGGAACTAGCGGGGGCACAGATACGCAGTATTTT
CASRGTSGGTDTQYF
>TRBJ1-1|TRBV3-1|TRBD1|few
TGTGCCAGCAGCCAAGAAGGGGGCGATACTGAAGCTTTCTTT
CASSQEGGDTEAFF
>TRBJ1-2|TRBV2|.|.
TGTGCCAGCAGTGGACGGCTATCTAACTATGGCTACACCTTC
CASSGRLSNYGYTF
>TRBJ1-2|TRBV4-2|.|.
TGTGCCAGCAGCCAAGTGATAAGGGCAGGGAACTATGGCTACACCTTC
CASSQVIRAGNYGYTF
>TRBJ1-5|TRBV15|.|.
TGTGCCACCAGCAGAGACCATTCTCAGCCCCAGCATTTT
CATSRDHSQPQHF
>TRBJ2-3|TRBV5-4|TRBD2|.
TGTGCCAGCAGCTTGGATAGCGGGGGGGCATATACGCAGTATTTT
CASSLDSGGAYTQYF
>TRBJ1-2|TRBV12-3/TRBV12-4|.|few
TGTGCCAGCAGGGAGGACAGTTACTATGGCTACACCTTC
CASREDSYYGYTF
>TRBJ2-3|TRBV20-1|TRBD1|.
TGCAGTGCTACCAGACAGGGGAAAGGAACGCAGTATTTT
CSATRQGKGTQYF
>TRBJ2-1|TRBV27|.|.
TGTGCCAGCAGTTATCAGGGGTACGAGCAGTTCTTC
CASSYQGYEQFF